One and the same sample provided the 2 T cell receptor beta chains below, sequenced in a study of CD8+ T cells in alopecia areata. Treatment in this sample: oral pan-JAK inhibitor, 5-10 mg twice daily. It was cDNA, reverse transcribed from extracted RNA, that served as the sequencing template. The assay was immunoSEQ multiplex PCR, and TCRdb's table has in-frame clones only and misses some. The sample lists approximately 180,000 clones, about 55% occurring once. This material consisted of CD8+ T cells sorted from blood, taken at week 24, from a patient treated with tofacitinib. Receptors originate from a human donor with alopecia areata.

This chain connects TRBV29-1 to TRBJ1-1, with D possibly TRBD1 on 5 matching bases. CDR1 is SQVTM and CDR2 is ANQGSEA in the germline V gene. The ends were cut back, 4 bases at V and 3 bases at J, with 21 bases in the middle. This CDR3 contains 16 residues. CDR3 sequence: CSVGQPGLNEDTEAFF. The CDR3 nucleotides are TGCAGCGTTGGACAACCGGGACTTAATGAGGACACTGAAGCTTTCTTT.

The CDR3 sequence is CASSPWGTETSFAAFF. The CDR3 coding sequence is TGTGCCAGCAGCCCTTGGGGGACAGAGACCTCGTTTGCGGCTTTCTTT. The chain joins TRBV2 to TRBJ1-1; TRBD1 matches at 7 bases. Trimming cost V 6 bases and J 11 bases; bases outside gene matches: 21. Germline V gene sequence: CDR1 SNHLY, CDR2 FYNNEI. This CDR3 is 16 amino acids long.